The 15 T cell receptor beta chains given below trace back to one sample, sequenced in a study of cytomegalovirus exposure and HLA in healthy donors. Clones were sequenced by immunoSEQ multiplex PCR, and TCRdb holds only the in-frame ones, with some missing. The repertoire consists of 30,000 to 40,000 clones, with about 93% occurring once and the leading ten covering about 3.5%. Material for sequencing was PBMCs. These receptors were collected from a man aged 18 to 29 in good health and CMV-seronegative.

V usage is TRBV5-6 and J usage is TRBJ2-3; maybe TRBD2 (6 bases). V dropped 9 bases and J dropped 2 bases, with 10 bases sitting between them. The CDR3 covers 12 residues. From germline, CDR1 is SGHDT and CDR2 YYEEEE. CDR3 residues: CATGGTTDTQYF. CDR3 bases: TGTGCCACCGGCGGGACCACAGATACGCAGTATTTT.

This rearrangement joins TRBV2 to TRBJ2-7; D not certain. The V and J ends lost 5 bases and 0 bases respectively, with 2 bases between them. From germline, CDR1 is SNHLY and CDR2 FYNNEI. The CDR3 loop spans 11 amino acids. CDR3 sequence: CASSYSYEQYF. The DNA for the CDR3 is TGTGCCAGCAGTTACTCCTACGAGCAGTACTTC.

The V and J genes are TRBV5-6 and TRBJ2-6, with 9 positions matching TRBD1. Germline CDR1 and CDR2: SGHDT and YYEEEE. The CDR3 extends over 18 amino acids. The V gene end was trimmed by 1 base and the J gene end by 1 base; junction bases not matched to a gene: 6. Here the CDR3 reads CASSLIGQGQSGANVLTF. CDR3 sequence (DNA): TGTGCCAGCAGCTTGATAGGACAGGGGCAGTCTGGGGCCAACGTCCTGACTTTC.

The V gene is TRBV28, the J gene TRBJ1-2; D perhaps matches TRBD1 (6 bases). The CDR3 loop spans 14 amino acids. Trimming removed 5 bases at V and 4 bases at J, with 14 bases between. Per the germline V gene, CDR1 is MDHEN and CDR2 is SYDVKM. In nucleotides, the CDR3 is TGTGCCAGCAGTCCGTGGGACACAACCTATGGCTACACCTTC. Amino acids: CASSPWDTTYGYTF.

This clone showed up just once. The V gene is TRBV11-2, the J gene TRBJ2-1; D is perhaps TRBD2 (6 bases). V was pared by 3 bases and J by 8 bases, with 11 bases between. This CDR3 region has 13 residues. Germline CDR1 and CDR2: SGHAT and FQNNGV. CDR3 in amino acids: CASSLESGDEQFF. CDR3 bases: TGTGCCAGCAGCTTGGAGTCGGGAGATGAGCAGTTCTTC.

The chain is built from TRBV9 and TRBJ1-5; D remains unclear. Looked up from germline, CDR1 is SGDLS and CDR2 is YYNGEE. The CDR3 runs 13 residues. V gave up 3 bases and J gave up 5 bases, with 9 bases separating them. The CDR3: CASSASSDQPQHF. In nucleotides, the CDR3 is TGTGCCAGCAGCGCCTCGTCAGATCAGCCCCAGCATTTT.

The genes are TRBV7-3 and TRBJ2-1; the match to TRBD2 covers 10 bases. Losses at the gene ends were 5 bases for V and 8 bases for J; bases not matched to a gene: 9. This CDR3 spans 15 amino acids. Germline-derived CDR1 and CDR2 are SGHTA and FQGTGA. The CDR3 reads CASSPSGSGGDEQFF. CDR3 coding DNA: TGTGCCAGCAGCCCTAGCGGGAGCGGGGGGGATGAGCAGTTCTTC. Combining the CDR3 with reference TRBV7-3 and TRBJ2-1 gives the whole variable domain GAGVSQTPSNKVTEKGKYVELRCDPISGHTALYWYRQSLGQGPEFLIYFQGTGAADDSGLPNDRFFAVRPEGSVSTLKIQRTERGDSAVYLCASSPSGSGGDEQFFGPGTRLTVL.

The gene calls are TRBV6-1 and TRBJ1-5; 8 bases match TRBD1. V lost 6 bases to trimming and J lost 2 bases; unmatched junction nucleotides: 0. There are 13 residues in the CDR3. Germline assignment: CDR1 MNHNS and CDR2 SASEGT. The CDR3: CASRGQGNQPQHF. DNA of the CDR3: TGTGCCAGCAGGGGACAGGGCAATCAGCCCCAGCATTTT.

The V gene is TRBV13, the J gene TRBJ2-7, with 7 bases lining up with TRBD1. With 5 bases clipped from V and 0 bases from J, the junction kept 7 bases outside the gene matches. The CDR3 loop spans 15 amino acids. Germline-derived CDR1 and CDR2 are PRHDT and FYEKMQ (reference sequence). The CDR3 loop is CASSQRQGFSYEQYF. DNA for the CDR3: TGTGCCAGCAGCCAACGACAGGGATTCTCCTACGAGCAGTACTTC.

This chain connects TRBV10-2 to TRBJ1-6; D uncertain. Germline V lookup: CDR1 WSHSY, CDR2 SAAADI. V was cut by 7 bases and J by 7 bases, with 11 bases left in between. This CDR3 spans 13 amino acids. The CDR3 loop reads CASIAPGNSPLHF. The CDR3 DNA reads TGCGCCAGCATTGCCCCTGGCAATTCACCCCTCCACTTT.

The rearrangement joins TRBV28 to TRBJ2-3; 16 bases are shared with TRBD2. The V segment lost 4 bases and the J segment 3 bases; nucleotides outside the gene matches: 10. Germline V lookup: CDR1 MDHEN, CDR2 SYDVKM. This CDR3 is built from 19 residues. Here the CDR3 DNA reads TGTGCCAGCAGTTCCCCCGGGACTAGCGGGAGGGCGGGGACAGATACGCAGTATTTT. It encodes CASSSPGTSGRAGTDTQYF.

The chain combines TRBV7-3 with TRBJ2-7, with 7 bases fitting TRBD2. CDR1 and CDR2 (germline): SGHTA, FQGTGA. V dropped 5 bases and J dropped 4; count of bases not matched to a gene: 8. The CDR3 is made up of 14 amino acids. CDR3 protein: CASSPDGLVYEQYF. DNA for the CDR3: TGTGCCAGCAGCCCCGATGGACTAGTGTACGAGCAGTACTTC.

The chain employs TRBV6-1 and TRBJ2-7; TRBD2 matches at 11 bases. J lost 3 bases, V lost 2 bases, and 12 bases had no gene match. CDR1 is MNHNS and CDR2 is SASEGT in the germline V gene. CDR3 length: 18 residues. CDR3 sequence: CASSERFSGRGRFYEQYF. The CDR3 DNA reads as TGTGCCAGCAGTGAACGGTTTAGCGGGAGGGGGAGGTTCTACGAGCAGTACTTC.

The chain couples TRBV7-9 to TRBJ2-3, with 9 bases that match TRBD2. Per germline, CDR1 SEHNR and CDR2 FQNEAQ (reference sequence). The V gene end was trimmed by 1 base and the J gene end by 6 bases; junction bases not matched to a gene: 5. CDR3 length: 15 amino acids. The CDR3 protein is CASSLGGGDRDTQYF. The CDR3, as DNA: TGTGCCAGCAGCTTAGGCGGGGGGGATCGGGATACGCAGTATTTT.

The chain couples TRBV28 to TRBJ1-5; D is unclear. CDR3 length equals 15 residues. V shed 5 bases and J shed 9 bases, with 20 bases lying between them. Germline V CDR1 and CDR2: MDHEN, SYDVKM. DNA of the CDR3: TGTGCCAGCAGTCAACAGACGGCCCCCCAAGGGCCCCAGCATTTT. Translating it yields CASSQQTAPQGPQHF.